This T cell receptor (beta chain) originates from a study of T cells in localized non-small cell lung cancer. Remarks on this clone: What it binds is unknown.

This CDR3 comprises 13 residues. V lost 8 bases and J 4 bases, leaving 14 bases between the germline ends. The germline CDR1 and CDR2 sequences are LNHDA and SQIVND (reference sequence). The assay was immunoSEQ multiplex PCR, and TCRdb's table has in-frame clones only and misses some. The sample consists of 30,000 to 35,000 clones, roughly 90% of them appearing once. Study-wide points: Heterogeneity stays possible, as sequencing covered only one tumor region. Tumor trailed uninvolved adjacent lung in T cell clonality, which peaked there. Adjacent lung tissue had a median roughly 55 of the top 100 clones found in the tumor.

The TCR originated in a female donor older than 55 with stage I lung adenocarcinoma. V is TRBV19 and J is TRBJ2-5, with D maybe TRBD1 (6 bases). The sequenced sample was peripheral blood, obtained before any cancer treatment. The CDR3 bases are TGTGCCAGTGCGGCAAGAGGGGGAGAGACCCAGTACTTC. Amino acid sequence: CASAARGGETQYF.